The 15 T cell receptor beta chains reported below all come from one sample, sequenced in a study of vaccination and CD4 T cells after COVID-19. These receptors' targets are unknown. The Oncomine TCR Beta short-read assay sequenced DNA from cultured CD4+ T cells. TCRdb redid the calling of the PCR reads with MiXCR, one entry per CDR3 protein. This sample yields around 13,000 distinct CDR3 sequences, of which approximately 24% are seen a single time; 15% to 20% belongs to the top ten. Treatment meaning: approximately 9-day PBMC culture with coronavirus spike peptide pools or control peptides (ViraFEST assay). The material was CD4+ T cells from blood, cultured in vitro, obtained after SARS-CoV-2 vaccination. The receptors derive from a human donor who had recovered from COVID-19.

By its share, this clonotype is medium-sized. The chain uses TRBV7-8 and TRBJ1-1; 7 positions agree with TRBD1. This CDR3 comprises 15 residues. The V segment lost 5 bases and the J segment 4 bases; nucleotides outside the gene matches: 10. The germline CDR1 and CDR2 sequences are SGHVS and FQNEAQ. The CDR3 DNA reads TGTGCCAGCAGCCTCACACAGGGGTTTGGCACTGAAGCTTTCTTT. Its translation: CASSLTQGFGTEAFF.

The chain couples TRBV7-2 to TRBJ2-7; no clear D gene. Germline V gene sequence: CDR1 SGHTA, CDR2 FQGNSA. Trimming cost V 0 bases and J 1 base, with 4 bases left between them. CDR3 length: 13 amino acids. CDR3 in DNA: TGTGCCAGCAGCTTAGCCCAGTCCTACGAGCAGTACTTC. Its protein is CASSLAQSYEQYF.

By proportion, this clonotype is medium-sized. The chain joins TRBV20-1 to TRBJ1-5; possible D gene TRBD1, 5 bases. Trimming pared 3 bases from V and 6 bases from J, leaving 21 bases between. The CDR3 extends over 16 amino acids. The V gene's germline CDR1 is DFQATT and CDR2 SNEGSKA (reference sequence). CDR3 bases: TGCAGTGCTAGGTTTAATTTGGCAGGGTTGAGTCAGCCCCAGCATTTT. Amino acid sequence: CSARFNLAGLSQPQHF.

This clonotype was detected only a few times. The rearrangement uses TRBV20-1 and TRBJ1-5; D gene unclear. The germline CDR1 and CDR2 sequences are DFQATT and SNEGSKA (reference sequence). V dropped 2 bases and J dropped 6 bases, with 14 bases sitting between them. The CDR3 spans 14 residues. The CDR3 spells CSARPWQDGQPQHF. The CDR3 DNA is TGCAGTGCTAGACCCTGGCAGGATGGTCAGCCCCAGCATTTT.

This clonotype was seen more than once but under ten times. The chain employs TRBV7-2 and TRBJ1-1; D is uncertain. The germline V gene has CDR1 SGHTA and CDR2 FQGNSA. Trimming left V 0 bases short and J 7 bases short, with 18 bases between. This CDR3 comprises 16 residues. CDR3 residues: CASSLAPFGVSVEAFF. As DNA, the CDR3 is TGTGCCAGCAGCTTAGCGCCCTTCGGGGTATCCGTTGAAGCTTTCTTT.

J is TRBJ2-7 and V is TRBV6-2 or TRBV6-3; 12 bases map to TRBD2. The CDR3 contains 17 residues. The germline V gene has CDR1 MNHEY and CDR2 SVGEGT. V lost 9 bases and J lost 1; bases outside the gene matches: 13. In nucleotides, the CDR3 is TGTGCCAGTGCCCCGACTAGCGGGAGAAAGACGTCCTACGAGCAGTACTTC. Protein product: CASAPTSGRKTSYEQYF.

This clonotype rates as medium-sized. The chain combines TRBV11-1 with TRBJ2-1; 7 nucleotides line up with TRBD2. Germline CDR1 SGHAT, CDR2 FQDESV (reference sequence). The CDR3 extends over 17 amino acids. J lost 1 base, V lost 7 bases, and 13 bases had no gene match. CDR3 nucleotides: TGTGCCAGCACCCCACCCCCGGGAGGCCCGTCCTACAATGAGCAGTTCTTC. Translation gives CASTPPPGGPSYNEQFF. Combining the CDR3 with reference TRBV11-1 and TRBJ2-1 gives the whole variable domain EAEVAQSPRYKITEKSQAVAFWCDPISGHATLYWYRQILGQGPELLVQFQDESVVDDSQLPKDRFSAERLKGVDSTLKIQPAELGDSAMYLCASTPPPGGPSYNEQFFGPGTRLTVL.

The V call is TRBV6-5, the J call TRBJ1-2, with 8 bases fitting TRBD1. The germline V gene encodes CDR1 MNHEY and CDR2 SVGAGI. The V gene end was trimmed by 2 bases and the J gene end by 8 bases; junction bases not matched to a gene: 7. The CDR3 loop spans 14 amino acids. The DNA for the CDR3 is TGTGCCAGCAGTTACGTCCAGGGGGCGGGAGGCTACACCTTC. Its translation: CASSYVQGAGGYTF.

This clonotype was seen more than once but under ten times. The chain has TRBV5-1 and TRBJ1-2, with D perhaps TRBD1 (6 bases). V was cut by 4 bases and J by 6 bases, with 13 bases left in between. Germline CDR1 is SGHRS and CDR2 is YFSETQ. The CDR3 is 13 amino acids. The CDR3 nucleotides are TGCGCCAGCAGCGTGGGGGCGGGTGATGGCTACACCTTC. It encodes CASSVGAGDGYTF.

The genes are TRBV6-1 and TRBJ1-2; D unclear. CDR1 MNHNS and CDR2 SASEGT come from the germline V gene. V lost 7 bases, J lost 2 bases, and 11 bases lay in between. The CDR3 has 13 amino acids. CDR3 sequence: CASTKGLNYGYTF. CDR3 bases: TGTGCCAGCACAAAGGGCCTAAACTATGGCTACACCTTC.

The V and J genes are TRBV19 and TRBJ1-1; 8 positions match TRBD1. Germline trimming cut 4 bases from V and 2 bases from J; bases unmatched to any gene: 6. CDR1 LNHDA and CDR2 SQIVND come from the germline V gene (reference sequence). The CDR3 spans 15 residues. This CDR3 is CASSTDRGGNTEAFF. DNA of the CDR3: TGTGCCAGTAGTACCGACAGGGGAGGAAACACTGAAGCTTTCTTT.

This clonotype was seen only a few times. This chain connects TRBV19 to TRBJ2-2; D ambiguous. With 1 base removed from V and 5 bases from J, the gap between germline ends came to 5 bases. CDR3 length equals 13 residues. CDR1 is LNHDA, CDR2 SQIVND, per germline (reference sequence). CDR3 residues: CASSIVRTGELFF. CDR3 in DNA: TGTGCCAGTAGTATAGTAAGAACCGGGGAGCTGTTTTTT. The whole variable domain, remainder taken from reference TRBV19 and TRBJ2-2, is DGGITQSPKYLFRKEGQNVTLSCEQNLNHDAMYWYRQDPGQGLRLIYYSQIVNDFQKGDIAEGYSVSREKKESFPLTVTSAQKNPTAFYLCASSIVRTGELFFGEGSRLTVL.

The chain couples TRBV30 to TRBJ2-2; 8 bases are a match to TRBD1. Germline-derived CDR1 and CDR2 are GTSNPN and SVGIG (reference sequence). The CDR3 runs 17 residues. Unmatched junction bases numbered 11, after V lost 1 base and J lost 4 bases. CDR3 sequence (DNA): TGTGCCTGGAGTGCCATGGGCAGGGGGCAGGCCACCGGGGAGCTGTTTTTT. Translation gives CAWSAMGRGQATGELFF.

This rearrangement joins TRBV6-1 to TRBJ1-4, with 9 bases matching TRBD1. CDR1 is MNHNS, CDR2 SASEGT, per germline. The CDR3 is 16 amino acids. With 6 bases clipped from V and 8 bases from J, the junction kept 13 bases outside the gene matches. In DNA, the CDR3 is TGTGCCAGCAGACCGAACCGCCGGGACAGGGCGGAAAAACTGTTTTTT. Its translation is CASRPNRRDRAEKLFF.

The chain couples TRBV7-9 to TRBJ2-7; TRBD1 might be the D (5 bases). From germline, CDR1 is SEHNR and CDR2 FQNEAQ (reference sequence). V was trimmed by 3 bases and J by 0 bases, leaving 9 bases between them. The CDR3 sequence is 14 residues long. In DNA form, the CDR3 reads TGTGCCAGCAGCTTTGGGCAGGGCTCCTACGAGCAGTACTTC. Its translation is CASSFGQGSYEQYF.